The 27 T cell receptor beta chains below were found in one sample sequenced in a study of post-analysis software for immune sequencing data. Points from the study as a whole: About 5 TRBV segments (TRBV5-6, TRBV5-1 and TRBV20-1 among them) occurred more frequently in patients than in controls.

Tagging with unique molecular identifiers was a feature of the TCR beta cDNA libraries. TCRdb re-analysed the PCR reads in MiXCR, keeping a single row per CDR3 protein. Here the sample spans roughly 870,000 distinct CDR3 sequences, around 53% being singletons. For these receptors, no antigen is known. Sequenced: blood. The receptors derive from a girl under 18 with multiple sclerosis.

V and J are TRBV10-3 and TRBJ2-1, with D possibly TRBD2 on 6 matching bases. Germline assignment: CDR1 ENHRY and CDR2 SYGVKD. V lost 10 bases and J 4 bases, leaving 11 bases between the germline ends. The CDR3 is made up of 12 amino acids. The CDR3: CANGRGYNEQFF. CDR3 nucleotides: TGTGCCAACGGACGGGGGTACAATGAGCAGTTCTTC.

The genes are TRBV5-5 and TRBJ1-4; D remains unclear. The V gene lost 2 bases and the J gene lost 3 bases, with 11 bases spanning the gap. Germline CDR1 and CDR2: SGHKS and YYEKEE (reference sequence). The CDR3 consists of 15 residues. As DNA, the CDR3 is TGTGCCAGCAGCTTCGCACGGATACCTAATGAAAAACTGTTTTTT. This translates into CASSFARIPNEKLFF.

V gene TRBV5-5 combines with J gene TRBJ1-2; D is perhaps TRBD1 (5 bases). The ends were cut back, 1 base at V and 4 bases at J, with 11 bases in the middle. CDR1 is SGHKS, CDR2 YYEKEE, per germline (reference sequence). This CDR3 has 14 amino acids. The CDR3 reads CASSLFQGGYGYTF. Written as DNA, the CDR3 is TGTGCCAGCAGCTTGTTTCAGGGCGGCTATGGCTACACCTTC. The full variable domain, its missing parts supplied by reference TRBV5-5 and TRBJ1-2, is DAGVTQSPTHLIKTRGQQVTLRCSPISGHKSVSWYQQVLGQGPQFIFQYYEKEERGRGNFPDRFSARQFPNYSSELNVNALLLGDSALYLCASSLFQGGYGYTFGSGTRLTVV.

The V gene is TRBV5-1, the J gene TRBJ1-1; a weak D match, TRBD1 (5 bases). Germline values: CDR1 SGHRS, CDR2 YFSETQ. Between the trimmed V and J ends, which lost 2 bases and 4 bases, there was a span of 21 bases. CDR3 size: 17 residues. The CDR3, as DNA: TGCGCCAGCAGCTTCTACAGTGGGGGAGCTCCAGCCACTGAAGCTTTCTTT. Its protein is CASSFYSGGAPATEAFF.

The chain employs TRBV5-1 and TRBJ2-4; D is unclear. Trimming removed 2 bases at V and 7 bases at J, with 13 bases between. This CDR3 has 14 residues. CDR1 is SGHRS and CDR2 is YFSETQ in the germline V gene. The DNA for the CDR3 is TGCGCCAGCAGCTTAACCTCAACTTTGAACATTCAGTACTTC. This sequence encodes CASSLTSTLNIQYF.

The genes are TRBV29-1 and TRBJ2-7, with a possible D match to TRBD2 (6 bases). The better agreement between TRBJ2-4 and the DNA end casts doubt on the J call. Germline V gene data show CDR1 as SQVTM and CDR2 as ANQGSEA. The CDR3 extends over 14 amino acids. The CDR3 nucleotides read TGCAGCGTTGTCTTGGAGGGCCTTTTAATCATTCAGTACTTC. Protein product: CSVVLEGLLIIQYF.

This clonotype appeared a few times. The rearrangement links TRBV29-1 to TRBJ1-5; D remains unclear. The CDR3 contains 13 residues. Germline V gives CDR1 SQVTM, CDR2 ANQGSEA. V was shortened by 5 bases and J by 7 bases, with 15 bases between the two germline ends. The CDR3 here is CSVKRREGQPQHF. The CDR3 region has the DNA TGCAGCGTTAAGAGGAGGGAAGGGCAGCCCCAGCATTTT. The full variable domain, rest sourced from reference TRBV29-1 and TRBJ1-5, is SAVISQKPSRDICQRGTSLTIQCQVDSQVTMMFWYRQQPGQSLTLIATANQGSEATYESGFVIDKFPISRPNLTFSTLTVSNMSPEDSSIYLCSVKRREGQPQHFGDGTRLSIL.

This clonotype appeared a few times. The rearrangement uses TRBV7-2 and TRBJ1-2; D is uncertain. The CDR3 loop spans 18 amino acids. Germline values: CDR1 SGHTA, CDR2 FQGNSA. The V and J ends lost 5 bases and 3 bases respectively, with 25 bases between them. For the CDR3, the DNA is TGTGCCAGCAGCCCCGTTCTTACCCGAGTTGGAGGGTACTATGGCTACACCTTC. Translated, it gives CASSPVLTRVGGYYGYTF.

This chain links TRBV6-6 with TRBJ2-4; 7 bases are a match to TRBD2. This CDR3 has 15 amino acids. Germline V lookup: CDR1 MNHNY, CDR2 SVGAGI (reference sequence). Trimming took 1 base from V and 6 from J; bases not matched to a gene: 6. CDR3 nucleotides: TGTGCCAGCAGTTACTTTGGGGGGGTTTCAAACATTCAGTACTTC. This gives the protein CASSYFGGVSNIQYF.

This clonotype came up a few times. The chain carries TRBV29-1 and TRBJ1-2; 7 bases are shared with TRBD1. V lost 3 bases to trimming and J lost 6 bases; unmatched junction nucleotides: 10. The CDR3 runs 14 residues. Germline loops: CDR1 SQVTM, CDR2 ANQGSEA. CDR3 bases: TGCAGCGTTGATGAAGGGGGCGTCTGGGATGGCTACACCTTC. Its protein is CSVDEGGVWDGYTF.

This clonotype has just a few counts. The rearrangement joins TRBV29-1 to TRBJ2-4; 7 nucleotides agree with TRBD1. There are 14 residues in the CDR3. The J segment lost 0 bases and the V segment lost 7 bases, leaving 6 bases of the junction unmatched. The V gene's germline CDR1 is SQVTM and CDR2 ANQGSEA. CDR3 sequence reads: CSGRDSLAKNIQYF. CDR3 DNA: TGCAGCGGACGGGACAGCCTAGCCAAAAACATTCAGTACTTC.

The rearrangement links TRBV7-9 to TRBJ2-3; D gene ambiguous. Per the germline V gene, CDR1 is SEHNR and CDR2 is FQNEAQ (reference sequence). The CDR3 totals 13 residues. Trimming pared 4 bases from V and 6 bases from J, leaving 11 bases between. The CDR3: CASSSTKRDTQYF. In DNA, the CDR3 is TGTGCCAGCAGCTCGACAAAAAGGGATACGCAGTATTTT.

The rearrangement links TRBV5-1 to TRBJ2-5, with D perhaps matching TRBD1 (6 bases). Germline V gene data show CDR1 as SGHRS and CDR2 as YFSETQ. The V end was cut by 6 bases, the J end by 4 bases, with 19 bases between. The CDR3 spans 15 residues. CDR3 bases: TGCGCCAGCAACACGTTTTCTGGGGGCTTAGAGACCCAGTACTTC. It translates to CASNTFSGGLETQYF.

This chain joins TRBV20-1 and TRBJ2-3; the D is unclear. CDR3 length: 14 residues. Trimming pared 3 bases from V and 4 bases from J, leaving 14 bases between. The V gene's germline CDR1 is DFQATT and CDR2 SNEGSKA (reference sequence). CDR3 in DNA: TGCAGTGCTAGCTCTCCTGGGTTCGCAGATACGCAGTATTTT. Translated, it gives CSASSPGFADTQYF.

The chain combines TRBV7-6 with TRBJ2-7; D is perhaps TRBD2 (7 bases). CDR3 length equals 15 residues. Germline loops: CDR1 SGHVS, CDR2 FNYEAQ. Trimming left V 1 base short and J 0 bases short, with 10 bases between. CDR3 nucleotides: TGTGCCAGCAGCTTAGGGGGGGGGCTCTCCTACGAGCAGTACTTC. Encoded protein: CASSLGGGLSYEQYF.

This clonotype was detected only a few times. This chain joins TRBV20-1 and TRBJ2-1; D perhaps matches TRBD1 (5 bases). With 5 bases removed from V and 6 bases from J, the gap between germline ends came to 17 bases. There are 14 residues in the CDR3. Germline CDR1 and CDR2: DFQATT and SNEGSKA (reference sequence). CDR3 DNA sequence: TGCAGTGCTCCGACCCGATCCAGGGCCAATGAGCAGTTCTTC. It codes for CSAPTRSRANEQFF.

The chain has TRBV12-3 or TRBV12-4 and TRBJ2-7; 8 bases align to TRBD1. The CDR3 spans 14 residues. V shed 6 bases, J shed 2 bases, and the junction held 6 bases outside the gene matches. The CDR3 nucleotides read TGTGCCAGCAGCCGAGGACAGGGACCCTACGAGCAGTACTTC. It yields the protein CASSRGQGPYEQYF.

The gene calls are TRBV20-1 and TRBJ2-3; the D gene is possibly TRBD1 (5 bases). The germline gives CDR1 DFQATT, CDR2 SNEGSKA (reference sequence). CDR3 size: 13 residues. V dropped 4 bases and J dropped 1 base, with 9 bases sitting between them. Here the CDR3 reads CSATDTGTDTQYF. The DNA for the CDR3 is TGCAGTGCTACGGACACCGGCACAGATACGCAGTATTTT.

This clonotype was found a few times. The CDR3 here is CASSQDRPLEVGANVLTF. In DNA form, the CDR3 reads TGTGCCAGCAGCCAAGATAGGCCCCTAGAGGTTGGGGCCAACGTCCTGACTTTC. This chain connects TRBV3-1 to TRBJ2-6, with D unclear. The V end was cut by 0 bases, the J end by 3 bases, with 15 bases between. CDR3 size: 18 residues. Germline V gene sequence: CDR1 LGHDT, CDR2 YNNKEL (reference sequence).

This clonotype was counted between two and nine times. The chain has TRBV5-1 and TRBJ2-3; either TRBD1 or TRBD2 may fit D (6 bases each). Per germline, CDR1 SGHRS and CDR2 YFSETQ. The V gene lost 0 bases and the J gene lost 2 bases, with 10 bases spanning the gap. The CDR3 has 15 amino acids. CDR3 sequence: CASSLAGAPTDTQYF. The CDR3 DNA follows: TGCGCCAGCAGCTTGGCGGGGGCTCCCACAGATACGCAGTATTTT.

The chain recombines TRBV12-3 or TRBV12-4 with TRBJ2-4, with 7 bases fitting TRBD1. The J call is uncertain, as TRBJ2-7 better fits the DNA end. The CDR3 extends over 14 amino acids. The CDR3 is CASSSRGKGYEQYF. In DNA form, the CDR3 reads TGTGCCAGCAGTTCCAGGGGGAAGGGGTACGAGCAGTACTTC.

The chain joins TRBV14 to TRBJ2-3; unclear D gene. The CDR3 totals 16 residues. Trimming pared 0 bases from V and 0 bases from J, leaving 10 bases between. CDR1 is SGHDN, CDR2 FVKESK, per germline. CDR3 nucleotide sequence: TGTGCCAGCAGCCAAGATGAGGCCCCGAGCACAGATACGCAGTATTTT. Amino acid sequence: CASSQDEAPSTDTQYF.

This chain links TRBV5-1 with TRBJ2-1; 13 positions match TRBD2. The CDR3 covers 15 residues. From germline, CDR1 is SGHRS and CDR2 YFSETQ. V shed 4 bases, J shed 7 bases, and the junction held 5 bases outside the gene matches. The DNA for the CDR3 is TGCGCCAGCAGCGAACTAGCGGGGGGGCAAAATGAGCAGTTCTTC. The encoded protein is CASSELAGGQNEQFF.

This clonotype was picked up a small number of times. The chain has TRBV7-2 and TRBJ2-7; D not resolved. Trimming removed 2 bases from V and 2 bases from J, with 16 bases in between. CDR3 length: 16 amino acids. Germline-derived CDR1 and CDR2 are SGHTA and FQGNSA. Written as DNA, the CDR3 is TGTGCCAGCAGCTTAACCGACGGACGACCGGCCTACGAGCAGTACTTC. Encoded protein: CASSLTDGRPAYEQYF.

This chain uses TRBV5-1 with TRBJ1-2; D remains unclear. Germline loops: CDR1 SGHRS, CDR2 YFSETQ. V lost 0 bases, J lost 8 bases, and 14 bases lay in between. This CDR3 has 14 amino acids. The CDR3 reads CASSLAGEERGYTF. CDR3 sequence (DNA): TGCGCCAGCAGCTTGGCTGGGGAAGAACGCGGCTACACCTTC.

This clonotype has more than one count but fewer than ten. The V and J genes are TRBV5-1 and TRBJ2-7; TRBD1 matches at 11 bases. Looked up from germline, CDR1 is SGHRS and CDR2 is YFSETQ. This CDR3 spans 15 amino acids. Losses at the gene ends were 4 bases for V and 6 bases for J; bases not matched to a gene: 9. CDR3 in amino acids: CASSATGQGGGEQYF. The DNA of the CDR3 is TGCGCCAGCAGCGCCACGGGACAGGGGGGAGGCGAGCAGTACTTC.

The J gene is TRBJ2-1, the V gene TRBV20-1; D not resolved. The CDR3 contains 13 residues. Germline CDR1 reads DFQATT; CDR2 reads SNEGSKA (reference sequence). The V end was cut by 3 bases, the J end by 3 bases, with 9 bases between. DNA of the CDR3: TGCAGTGCTAGCTCTAGGGTCTACAATGAGCAGTTCTTC. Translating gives CSASSRVYNEQFF.